This TCR beta chain comes out of a study of cytotoxic CD8 clonotypes in ibrutinib-treated CLL. Across the whole study: Each sample contained, on average, approximately 230,000 productive templates and tens of thousands of productive rearrangements.

Findings and limits, study-wide: Patients had baseline clonality above age-matched healthy donors, and this clonality moved with circulating CD8+ T-cell counts. Clonality climbed at ibrutinib response, then dropped toward baseline at progression.

With sequencing, the targeted depth ranged from 1 in 200,000 to 1 in 1 million T cells. Generated by immunoSEQ multiplex PCR, the TCRdb table keeps only in-frame clones and is missing some. This repertoire shows over 45,000 clones, 55% to 65% found once; its top ten account for roughly 22%. About this clone itself: Its antigen is unidentified.

Looked up from germline, CDR1 is MDHEN and CDR2 is SYDVKM. The CDR3 loop spans 12 amino acids. V lost 1 base, J lost 10 bases, and 8 bases lay in between. The receptor was isolated from a human donor with chronic lymphocytic leukemia. The chain joins TRBV28 to TRBJ2-1, with D unclear. Sample: PBMCs, taken after 24 months of ibrutinib treatment. The CDR3 spells CASSLFGWEQFF. The CDR3, as DNA: TGTGCCAGCAGTTTATTTGGGTGGGAGCAGTTCTTC.